What follows are 18 T cell receptor beta chains derived from one specimen sequenced in a study of low-dose radiotherapy and immunotherapy resistance in tumors. Time point: before trial treatment. Both TCRalpha and TCRbeta chains were reverse transcribed with V-gene-specific primers. Both a constant-region primer and a V-primer adapter served to amplify TCRs across around 20 PCR cycles. A single record per CDR3 protein comes from TCRdb applying MiXCR to the reads. The sample records under 90,000 distinct CDR3 sequences, roughly a sixth being singletons. The sequences come from PBMCs, collected before treatment. Every receptor here comes from a male donor with prostate cancer.

This clonotype was recorded at least ten times. The rearrangement links TRBV2 to TRBJ2-5; D is uncertain. Germline CDR1 is SNHLY and CDR2 is FYNNEI. The length of the CDR3 is 11 residues. Trimming left V 4 bases short and J 4 bases short, with 4 bases between. CDR3 residues: CASSAPETQYF. CDR3 bases: TGTGCCAGCAGTGCACCAGAGACCCAGTACTTC.

This clonotype has ten or more counts. The chain combines TRBV5-1 with TRBJ1-1, with 9 bases lining up with TRBD1. V trimming: 5 bases; J trimming: 3 bases; junction bases outside the gene matches: 5. Germline V lookup: CDR1 SGHRS, CDR2 YFSETQ. The CDR3 spans 14 residues. CDR3 DNA sequence: TGCGCCAGCAGATCACAGGGGGCTGACACTGAAGCTTTCTTT. It specifies CASRSQGADTEAFF.

At least ten counts were recorded for this clonotype. This chain uses TRBV18 with TRBJ2-2, with a tentative D call TRBD2 (6 bases). V lost 2 bases to trimming and J lost 3 bases, with 10 bases between them. This CDR3 has 15 amino acids. In germline, CDR1 is KGHSH, CDR2 LQKENI. The CDR3 DNA follows: TGTGCCAGCTCACCAAGGAGGGAGGACACCGGGGAGCTGTTTTTT. It encodes CASSPRREDTGELFF.

The sample holds many counts of this clonotype. The CDR3 DNA is TGCAGCGTTGGGGGGGGCCGGGATCAGCCCCAGCATTTT. Encoded protein: CSVGGGRDQPQHF. The chain couples TRBV29-1 to TRBJ1-5; TRBD1 is a possible D gene (6 bases). This CDR3 contains 13 residues. CDR1 and CDR2 from the germline V gene are SQVTM and ANQGSEA. V was cut by 4 bases and J by 5 bases, with 12 bases left in between. The full variable domain, its missing parts supplied by reference TRBV29-1 and TRBJ1-5, is SAVISQKPSRDICQRGTSLTIQCQVDSQVTMMFWYRQQPGQSLTLIATANQGSEATYESGFVIDKFPISRPNLTFSTLTVSNMSPEDSSIYLCSVGGGRDQPQHFGDGTRLSIL.

A note on this clonotype: A far larger clone is one nucleotide away, so this likely arose from a read error. The chain has TRBV3-1 and TRBJ2-5; D possibly corresponds to TRBD1 (6 bases). Germline loops: CDR1 LGHDT, CDR2 YNNKEL (reference sequence). The CDR3 sequence is 15 residues long. V was cut by 3 bases and J by 11 bases, with 22 bases left in between. CDR3 in amino acids: CASSQGARGDNEQYF. CDR3 bases: TGTGCCAGCAGCCAGGGGGCTCGAGGGGACAATGAGCAGTACTTC.

This chain connects TRBV15 to TRBJ1-6; D might be TRBD1 (6 bases). Germline CDR1 LNHNV, CDR2 YYDKDF (reference sequence). The V and J ends lost 1 base and 9 bases respectively, with 10 bases between them. The CDR3 sequence is 14 residues long. The CDR3 nucleotides read TGTGCCACCAGCAGAGTGAACAGGGTTTCACCCCTCCACTTT. Amino acid sequence: CATSRVNRVSPLHF.

This clonotype was observed many times. This chain connects TRBV5-1 to TRBJ1-1; D remains ambiguous. Germline CDR1 is SGHRS and CDR2 is YFSETQ. The CDR3 covers 13 residues. Trimming took 6 bases from V and 5 from J, leaving 14 bases between them. DNA for the CDR3: TGCGCCAGCACTGACCCCAAGAGGACTGAAGCTTTCTTT. As protein: CASTDPKRTEAFF.

This clonotype was seen repeatedly, ten times or more. This chain joins TRBV6-2 or TRBV6-3 and TRBJ2-7; D gene uncertain. V lost 5 bases and J lost 0, with 14 bases in between. The CDR3 extends over 15 amino acids. CDR1 is MNHEY, CDR2 SVGEGT, per germline. The CDR3: CASSHPSGISYEQYF. As DNA, the CDR3 is TGTGCCAGCAGTCACCCCTCTGGGATCTCCTACGAGCAGTACTTC.

The sample holds many counts of this clonotype. This chain links TRBV14 with TRBJ2-1; 9 bases match TRBD1. V lost 2 bases and J lost 9; bases outside the gene matches: 5. The CDR3 extends over 14 amino acids. Germline-derived CDR1 and CDR2 are SGHDN and FVKESK. This chain's CDR3 is CASSQWDREGEQFF. Written as DNA, the CDR3 is TGTGCCAGCAGCCAATGGGACAGGGAAGGTGAGCAGTTCTTC. Drawing the rest from reference TRBV14 and TRBJ2-1, the complete variable domain is EAGVTQFPSHSVIEKGQTVTLRCDPISGHDNLYWYRRVMGKEIKFLLHFVKESKQDESGMPNNRFLAERTGGTYSTLKVQPAELEDSGVYFCASSQWDREGEQFFGPGTRLTVL.

This clonotype came up many times. This rearrangement joins TRBV12-3 or TRBV12-4 to TRBJ2-2, with TRBD1 as a possible D gene (6 bases). This CDR3 has 14 amino acids. Between the trimmed V and J ends, which lost 6 bases and 4 bases, there was a span of 12 bases. Here the CDR3 reads CASSPGQPTGELFF. In nucleotides, the CDR3 is TGTGCCAGCAGCCCCGGACAGCCCACCGGGGAGCTGTTTTTT.

The rearrangement uses TRBV27 and TRBJ2-7; D could derive from TRBD1 or TRBD2 (5 bases each). Between the trimmed V and J ends, which lost 3 bases and 3 bases, there was a span of 15 bases. The CDR3 length is 15 residues. CDR1 is MNHEY, CDR2 SMNVEV, per germline (reference sequence). The chain's CDR3 is CASSFADRGVYEQYF. The DNA for the CDR3 is TGTGCCAGCAGTTTCGCAGACAGAGGGGTCTACGAGCAGTACTTC.

There are many counts of this clonotype. The chain joins TRBV18 to TRBJ2-7; D gene unclear. Germline lookup yields CDR1 KGHSH and CDR2 LQKENI. Trimming stripped 0 bases from V and 0 bases from J, with 6 bases between. This CDR3 has 14 amino acids. CDR3 nucleotide sequence: TGTGCCAGCTCACCACCGGCCACCTCCTACGAGCAGTACTTC. This encodes CASSPPATSYEQYF.

This clonotype was observed many times. This chain links TRBV19 with TRBJ2-5; maybe TRBD2 (6 bases). Trimming took 1 base from V and 4 from J, leaving 16 bases between them. There are 16 residues in the CDR3. Germline assignment: CDR1 LNHDA and CDR2 SQIVND (reference sequence). The CDR3 nucleotides are TGTGCCAGTAGTATAGGGACGAGTCGCGGGACAGAGACCCAGTACTTC. This encodes CASSIGTSRGTETQYF.

This clonotype was found many times. The chain combines TRBV5-5 with TRBJ1-4; tentative D call: TRBD1 (5 bases). Trimming cost V 4 bases and J 8 bases, with 18 bases left between them. CDR3 length: 15 residues. Germline loops: CDR1 SGHKS, CDR2 YYEKEE (reference sequence). CDR3 coding DNA: TGTGCCAGCAGCCTCCTACAGGCCTCGGGGGAAAAACTGTTTTTT. It translates to CASSLLQASGEKLFF. The full variable domain, in which reference TRBV5-5 and TRBJ1-4 provide the parts outside the CDR3, is DAGVTQSPTHLIKTRGQQVTLRCSPISGHKSVSWYQQVLGQGPQFIFQYYEKEERGRGNFPDRFSARQFPNYSSELNVNALLLGDSALYLCASSLLQASGEKLFFGSGTQLSVL.

This clonotype was found once. The rearrangement uses TRBV18 and TRBJ2-5; no definite D call. Germline values: CDR1 KGHSH, CDR2 LQKENI. This CDR3 spans 12 amino acids. Trimming left V 6 bases short and J 5 bases short, with 10 bases between. The CDR3 nucleotides are TGTGCCAGCTCGCCTAATAGGGAGACCCAGTACTTC. It is translated as CASSPNRETQYF.

There are many counts of this clonotype. At one of its ends the junction is not consistent with the germline gene, which may arise from a read error. The genes are TRBV11-3 and TRBJ2-7, with a weak D call TRBD2 (5 bases). CDR1 and CDR2 (germline): SGHNT, YENEEA. The CDR3 runs 12 residues. CDR3 DNA sequence: TGTGCCAGCAGCCCTAGAAGAGGGATCTCGGACTTC. Its protein product is CASSPRRGISDF.

This clonotype was recorded at least ten times. The rearrangement uses TRBV7-2 and TRBJ1-2; 8 bases are a match to TRBD1. The CDR3 has 15 amino acids. Germline CDR1 and CDR2: SGHTA and FQGNSA. Trimming took 5 bases from V and 0 from J; bases not matched to a gene: 5. The CDR3 protein is CASSPQGGTNYGYTF. CDR3 sequence (DNA): TGTGCCAGCAGCCCACAGGGGGGTACTAACTATGGCTACACCTTC. The full variable domain, with the rest looked up from reference TRBV7-2 and TRBJ1-2, is GAGVSQSPSNKVTEKGKDVELRCDPISGHTALYWYRQSLGQGLEFLIYFQGNSAPDKSGLPSDRFSAERTGGSVSTLTIQRTQQEDSAVYLCASSPQGGTNYGYTFGSGTRLTVV.

This clonotype was observed at least ten times. The chain employs TRBV7-2 and TRBJ2-1; 8 bases agree with TRBD2. Per the germline V gene, CDR1 is SGHTA and CDR2 is FQGNSA. V was pared by 7 bases and J by 6 bases, with 8 bases of the junction left unmatched. This CDR3 is built from 14 residues. The CDR3 DNA is TGTGCCAGCAAACCAACTAGCGGCCCCAATGAGCAGTTCTTC. Amino acids: CASKPTSGPNEQFF.